A single T cell receptor (beta chain) is shown here with its context. This specimen comes from a study of control samples from healthy donors and cancer patients. From germline, CDR1 is MGHDK and CDR2 SYGVNS. The ends lost 1 base at V and 5 bases at J; junction bases unmatched: 3. The CDR3 loop spans 16 amino acids. Produced via immunoSEQ multiplex PCR; TCRdb's table is partial and in-frame only. Seen here are about 170,000 clones, around 91% observed once, and the top ten hold around 1.5%. The chain links TRBV25-1 to TRBJ1-5; TRBD1 matches 12 bases. This TCR was recovered from a woman in her thirties in good health. Sequencing input: blood. The DNA for the CDR3 is TGTGCCAGCAGTGAATGGGGACAGGGGGCGGATCAGCCCCAGCATTTT. Translated, it gives CASSEWGQGADQPQHF.